This TCR beta chain was recovered during a study of CD8+ T cells in alopecia areata. General study findings and limits: Compared with normal scalp, lesional scalp had higher clonality and more expanded CD8+ clones. Unlike in mice, where it was clearer, TCR sharing across patients was less clear, possibly HLA-related.

As the sequencing template, cDNA was produced by extracting RNA and reverse transcribing it. Clones were read by immunoSEQ multiplex PCR, and TCRdb kept only the in-frame ones, dropping some. This sample yields 65,000 to 95,000 clones, of which roughly 50% are seen a single time; 5.7% belongs to the top ten. Remarks on this clone: The antigen remains unidentified.

The ends were cut back, 7 bases at V and 3 bases at J, with 12 bases in the middle. The CDR3 is 13 amino acids. The V gene's germline CDR1 is SEHNR and CDR2 FQNEAQ (reference sequence). The sequenced sample was NKG2D-high CD8+ T cells sorted from blood. This chain uses TRBV7-9 with TRBJ1-1; D is ambiguous. The TCR comes from a human donor with alopecia areata. In DNA, the CDR3 is TGTGCCAGCACTATCACGGACTACACTGAAGCTTTCTTT. Its translation is CASTITDYTEAFF.